A single sample gave rise to the 29 T cell receptor beta chains below, sequenced in a study of cytomegalovirus exposure and HLA in healthy donors. With 60 Vbeta and 13 Jbeta primers, the PCR was carried out. Clones were read by immunoSEQ multiplex PCR, and TCRdb kept only the in-frame ones, dropping some. Its table lists around 210,000 clones. Material: PBMCs. The receptor set was obtained from a girl aged 2 to 9 in good health and CMV-seropositive.

The chain combines TRBV4-1 with TRBJ2-5; TRBD2 might be the D (6 bases). Trimming took 1 base from V and 1 from J, leaving 13 bases between them. Per germline, CDR1 MGHRA and CDR2 YSYEKL. The CDR3 has 16 amino acids. The CDR3 DNA reads as TGCGCCAGCAGCCAAGTGGGGTCTAGCGCCCAAGAGACCCAGTACTTC. Amino acids: CASSQVGSSAQETQYF.

The V call is TRBV11-2, the J call TRBJ1-2, with TRBD1 matching over 10 bases. The germline CDR1 and CDR2 sequences are SGHAT and FQNNGV. Germline trimming cut 3 bases from V and 5 bases from J; bases unmatched to any gene: 15. The CDR3 contains 18 residues. DNA for the CDR3: TGTGCCAGCAGCTTCGTAACCGTACCGGGACAGGGGTATTATGGCTACACCTTC. Residues: CASSFVTVPGQGYYGYTF.

This chain links TRBV28 with TRBJ2-5; the D gene is possibly TRBD2 (6 bases). The CDR3 has 15 amino acids. Trimming took off 8 bases at V and 1 base at J, with 17 bases between the two ends. Germline V lookup: CDR1 MDHEN, CDR2 SYDVKM. The CDR3 nucleotides read TGTGCCAGCGAAGTTAGCGGCCAGTCCCAAGAGACCCAGTACTTC. Its protein is CASEVSGQSQETQYF.

This rearrangement joins TRBV28 to TRBJ1-2; 8 positions agree with TRBD1. Germline V CDR1 and CDR2: MDHEN, SYDVKM. CDR3 length equals 13 residues. Germline trimming cut 3 bases from V and 6 bases from J; bases unmatched to any gene: 3. The chain's CDR3 is CASSLATGDGYTF. As DNA, the CDR3 is TGTGCCAGCAGTTTGGCGACAGGGGATGGCTACACCTTC.

This rearrangement joins TRBV28 to TRBJ2-5; D may be TRBD1 (6 bases). CDR1 and CDR2 (germline): MDHEN, SYDVKM. V dropped 8 bases and J dropped 1 base, with 14 bases sitting between them. The CDR3 sequence is 14 residues long. This CDR3 is CASSTGWIQETQYF. In DNA form, the CDR3 reads TGTGCCAGCTCGACAGGCTGGATCCAAGAGACCCAGTACTTC.

The chain has TRBV27 and TRBJ1-2; D is unclear. The CDR3 is 14 residues long. V gave up 9 bases and J gave up 5 bases, with 19 bases separating them. The germline gives CDR1 MNHEY, CDR2 SMNVEV (reference sequence). This CDR3 is CASKIPGETYGYTF. Here the CDR3 DNA reads TGTGCCAGTAAGATCCCCGGGGAGACATATGGCTACACCTTC.

This chain uses TRBV28 with TRBJ1-5; no definite D call. The V gene's germline CDR1 is MDHEN and CDR2 SYDVKM. The CDR3 covers 15 residues. Trimming pared 2 bases from V and 3 bases from J, leaving 11 bases between. CDR3 loop: CASSLVRTPNQPQHF. The DNA of the CDR3 is TGTGCCAGCAGTTTAGTGCGGACTCCCAATCAGCCCCAGCATTTT. Full variable domain (rest looked up from reference TRBV28 and TRBJ1-5): DVKVTQSSRYLVKRTGEKVFLECVQDMDHENMFWYRQDPGLGLRLIYFSYDVKMKEKGDIPEGYSVSREKKERFSLILESASTNQTSMYLCASSLVRTPNQPQHFGDGTRLSIL.

The CDR3 is CASERQARHF. The CDR3, as DNA: TGTGCCAGCGAACGACAGGCTCGGCATTTT. This rearrangement joins TRBV21-1 to TRBJ1-5; the table gives TRBD1 as D, unverified against the DNA. TRBV21-1 is marked as a pseudogene. The CDR3 spans 10 residues.

The chain links TRBV19 to TRBJ2-1, with 9 bases lining up with TRBD2. The germline V gene has CDR1 LNHDA and CDR2 SQIVND (reference sequence). CDR3 length equals 17 residues. The V segment lost 3 bases and the J segment 5 bases; nucleotides outside the gene matches: 11. The CDR3 reads CASSIWVGAGGDNEQFF. CDR3 coding DNA: TGTGCCAGTAGTATTTGGGTAGGAGCGGGAGGTGACAATGAGCAGTTCTTC.

The genes are TRBV27 and TRBJ2-2, with 8 bases that match TRBD2. The length of the CDR3 is 16 residues. The V segment lost 5 bases and the J segment 2 bases; nucleotides outside the gene matches: 7. Germline-derived CDR1 and CDR2 are MNHEY and SMNVEV (reference sequence). CDR3 amino acids: CASSRSSGSNTGELFF. CDR3 bases: TGTGCCAGCAGTCGCTCCAGCGGGAGTAACACCGGGGAGCTGTTTTTT.

The chain employs TRBV11-2 and TRBJ1-3; D is possibly TRBD1 (5 bases). Trimming stripped 5 bases from V and 1 base from J, with 9 bases between. The CDR3 is 14 residues long. In germline, CDR1 is SGHAT, CDR2 FQNNGV. The CDR3 DNA reads as TGTGCCAGCAGCACCCAGGGTTCTGGAAACACCATATATTTT. Encoded protein: CASSTQGSGNTIYF.

This chain uses TRBV11-2 with TRBJ2-5, with D possibly matching TRBD1 (5 bases). CDR1 and CDR2 from the germline V gene are SGHAT and FQNNGV. The CDR3 sequence is 14 residues long. The V end was cut by 1 base, the J end by 3 bases, with 9 bases between. The CDR3 region has the DNA TGTGCCAGCAGCTTAGTGGGCAGGGAAGAGACCCAGTACTTC. As protein: CASSLVGREETQYF.

The rearrangement joins TRBV13 to TRBJ1-1; 7 positions agree with TRBD1. The CDR3 loop spans 14 amino acids. With V trimmed by 2 bases and J by 9 bases, 9 bases remained unmatched. Per germline, CDR1 PRHDT and CDR2 FYEKMQ (reference sequence). The CDR3 coding sequence is TGTGCCAGCAGCTTACGGTTTGCGACAGGGCAAGCTTTCTTT. Amino acids: CASSLRFATGQAFF.

This sequence joins TRBV5-8 and TRBJ1-1; possible D gene TRBD1, 6 bases. There are 14 residues in the CDR3. Germline V gene data show CDR1 as SGHTS and CDR2 as YDEGEE. Trimming left V 2 bases short and J 1 base short, with 9 bases between. Here the CDR3 reads CASSFLQGNTEAFF. CDR3 sequence (DNA): TGTGCCAGCAGCTTCCTACAGGGGAACACTGAAGCTTTCTTT.

This rearrangement joins TRBV28 to TRBJ1-1; 8 bases align to TRBD1. CDR1 and CDR2 (germline): MDHEN, SYDVKM. The CDR3 totals 14 residues. V lost 2 bases, J lost 5 bases, and 4 bases stayed unmatched. In DNA form, the CDR3 reads TGTGCCAGCAGTTTACCTACAGGGGGGACTGAAGCTTTCTTT. Its translation is CASSLPTGGTEAFF.

The chain employs TRBV2 and TRBJ2-1; 11 nucleotides agree with TRBD2. Germline CDR1 is SNHLY and CDR2 is FYNNEI. J lost 10 bases, V lost 1 base, and 6 bases had no gene match. The CDR3 is 15 amino acids. The CDR3: CASSEELAGVYEQFF. In DNA, the CDR3 is TGTGCCAGCAGTGAAGAACTAGCGGGAGTTTACGAGCAGTTCTTC.

The chain is built from TRBV18 and TRBJ1-4; D remains unclear. The CDR3 loop spans 14 amino acids. The ends were cut back, 1 base at V and 5 bases at J, with 8 bases in the middle. Germline values: CDR1 KGHSH, CDR2 LQKENI. CDR3 protein: CASSPRAQNEKLFF. CDR3 DNA sequence: TGTGCCAGCTCACCACGGGCCCAAAATGAAAAACTGTTTTTT. The full variable domain, its missing parts supplied by reference TRBV18 and TRBJ1-4, is NAGVMQNPRHLVRRRGQEARLRCSPMKGHSHVYWYRQLPEEGLKFMVYLQKENIIDESGMPKERFSAEFPKEGPSILRIQQVVRGDSAAYFCASSPRAQNEKLFFGSGTQLSVL.

This chain links TRBV29-1 with TRBJ2-7; a weak D match, TRBD1 (7 bases). V was cut by 7 bases and J by 4 bases, with 17 bases left in between. Germline CDR1 reads SQVTM; CDR2 reads ANQGSEA. This CDR3 spans 13 amino acids. The CDR3 loop reads CSAAGGLSYEQYF. The CDR3 DNA sequence: TGCAGCGCTGCAGGGGGACTTTCTTACGAGCAGTACTTC.

This chain links TRBV5-1 with TRBJ2-1; 7 nucleotides match TRBD2. Trimming removed 6 bases from V and 5 bases from J; junction bases left unmatched: 11. This CDR3 contains 15 residues. CDR1 and CDR2 from the germline V gene are SGHRS and YFSETQ. The CDR3 here is CASNAAASGDNEQFF. DNA of the CDR3: TGCGCCAGCAACGCAGCGGCTAGCGGAGACAATGAGCAGTTCTTC.

The genes are TRBV7-8 and TRBJ2-7; D is possibly TRBD1 (6 bases). CDR3 length: 15 residues. V gave up 1 base and J gave up 5 bases, with 15 bases separating them. From germline, CDR1 is SGHVS and CDR2 FQNEAQ. This chain's CDR3 is CASSLVNAGADEQYF. The CDR3, as DNA: TGTGCCAGCAGCTTAGTCAACGCAGGGGCGGACGAGCAGTACTTC.

J is TRBJ1-1 and V is TRBV4-2, with D possibly TRBD1 on 5 matching bases. Trimming cost V 0 bases and J 2 bases, with 10 bases left between them. The CDR3 is made up of 15 amino acids. Germline V lookup: CDR1 LGHNA, CDR2 YNFKEQ. The CDR3 sequence: CASSQDPGGNTEAFF. Written as DNA, the CDR3 is TGTGCCAGCAGCCAAGATCCCGGGGGAAACACTGAAGCTTTCTTT.

The chain combines TRBV5-1 with TRBJ1-4, with 8 bases identical to TRBD1. This CDR3 comprises 18 residues. The germline gives CDR1 SGHRS, CDR2 YFSETQ. The ends lost 4 bases at V and 0 bases at J; junction bases unmatched: 11. CDR3 in DNA: TGCGCCAGCAGCCTCCGGGACAGGAACCCTGCAACTAATGAAAAACTGTTTTTT. Residues: CASSLRDRNPATNEKLFF.

The chain combines TRBV11-2 with TRBJ2-5; no definite D call. The end of the DNA is better explained by TRBJ2-7, so the J call may be wrong. CDR3 length: 15 amino acids. Germline CDR1 SGHAT, CDR2 FQNNGV. The CDR3 loop reads CASSLGVSVRYEQYF. The CDR3 DNA is TGTGCCAGCAGCTTAGGTGTATCCGTCCGCTACGAGCAGTACTTC.

The chain employs TRBV2 and TRBJ1-2; a possible D gene is TRBD1 (5 bases). This CDR3 has 13 amino acids. Germline V gene sequence: CDR1 SNHLY, CDR2 FYNNEI. V lost 4 bases, J lost 2 bases, and 8 bases lay in between. The CDR3 DNA reads TGTGCCAGCAGTGTACAGGAAAACTATGGCTACACCTTC. Its translation: CASSVQENYGYTF.

This rearrangement joins TRBV9 to TRBJ2-5; 7 nucleotides match TRBD2. The CDR3 length is 12 residues. J was trimmed by 7 bases and V by 3 bases; bases with no gene match: 3. The germline gives CDR1 SGDLS, CDR2 YYNGEE. The CDR3 region is CASSARGGTQYF. For the CDR3, the DNA is TGTGCCAGCAGCGCCCGCGGGGGGACCCAGTACTTC.

The chain links TRBV5-1 to TRBJ2-1; TRBD2 aligns across 9 bases. The germline gives CDR1 SGHRS, CDR2 YFSETQ. The CDR3 sequence is 14 residues long. The trim removed 4 bases at V and 5 bases at J, leaving 4 bases unmatched. Here the CDR3 reads CASSGIAGDNEQFF. DNA of the CDR3: TGCGCCAGCAGCGGAATAGCGGGGGACAATGAGCAGTTCTTC.

This sequence joins TRBV19 and TRBJ1-2; 9 bases align to TRBD1. V shed 5 bases and J 6 bases; nucleotides not matched to a gene: 19. The CDR3 contains 18 residues. From germline, CDR1 is LNHDA and CDR2 SQIVND (reference sequence). The CDR3 bases are TGTGCCAGTAGTCCAGGCCGGCACCCGGGACAGGGAAATGATGGCTACACCTTC. This encodes CASSPGRHPGQGNDGYTF.

The chain carries TRBV11-2 and TRBJ1-4; no firm D call. Per the germline V gene, CDR1 is SGHAT and CDR2 is FQNNGV. Deletions cut 5 bases from V and 10 bases from J, with 14 bases between. The CDR3 has 13 amino acids. The DNA of the CDR3 is TGTGCCAGCAGCGCTCTCCGACTTGGAAAACTGTTTTTT. As protein: CASSALRLGKLFF.

V is TRBV19 and J is TRBJ2-7; no definite D call. The CDR3 is made up of 16 amino acids. Germline CDR1 and CDR2: LNHDA and SQIVND (reference sequence). V dropped 0 bases and J dropped 6 bases, with 18 bases sitting between them. CDR3 sequence reads: CASSIDLAVLFREQYF. The DNA for the CDR3 is TGTGCCAGTAGTATAGATCTTGCAGTTTTGTTCCGCGAGCAGTACTTC.